Listed below are T cell receptor beta chains from one sample, sequenced in a study of spatial heterogeneity in lung cancer. One entry per CDR3 protein results from TCRdb running MiXCR on the 5' RACE reads. Of about 22,000 distinct CDR3 sequences listed, about 5.8% are singletons. The sample in question was PBMCs, obtained at surgery. The receptors were sampled from a male donor with early-stage non-small cell lung cancer. Each CDR3 is given with its conserved first and last residue. D genes are given only for firm matches. Not all rows give a size; the values are once, few, many and, for expanded clones, a class.

cdr3_nt,cdr3_aa,j_call,v_call,clone_size,d_call
TGTGCCAGCAGGGGGACAGGGGGCGCAGAGACCCAGTACTTC,CASRGTGGAETQYF,TRBJ2-5,TRBV28,many,TRBD1
TGTGCCAGCAGCGACCTAGCGGGAGGGCGAAAGTTCTTC,CASSDLAGGRKFF,TRBJ2-1,TRBV7-6,many,TRBD2
TGTGCCAGCAGCGACAGGGCCGACCTAGAGACCCAGTACTTC,CASSDRADLETQYF,TRBJ2-5,TRBV7-2,many,TRBD1
TGTGCCAGCAGGGCAACTAGCGGGGGTCCTTCTAGCACAGATACGCAGTATTTT,CASRATSGGPSSTDTQYF,TRBJ2-3,TRBV2,many,TRBD2
TGCAGCGTTGGACAGGGCAACTACGAGCAGTACTTC,CSVGQGNYEQYF,TRBJ2-7,TRBV29-1,many,TRBD1
TGTGCCAGCCATAGGGTAGGGGGTGGAAAACTGTTTTTT,CASHRVGGGKLFF,TRBJ1-4,TRBV27,many,NA
TGCGCCAGCGGTTCTGGGGTTCTCAATCAGCCCCAGCATTTT,CASGSGVLNQPQHF,TRBJ1-5,TRBV4-1,many,NA
TGTGCCAGCAGTGTAGGAAGGGGACTAGCGGGGAGCAATGAGCAGTTCTTC,CASSVGRGLAGSNEQFF,TRBJ2-1,TRBV27,many,TRBD2
TGTGCCAGCAGTCTGGCACTGAGAGACGAGCAGTACTTC,CASSLALRDEQYF,TRBJ2-7,TRBV5-4,many,NA
TGTGCCAGCAGAAGCCGGGACAGGGGCATCTACGAGCAGTACTTC,CASRSRDRGIYEQYF,TRBJ2-7,TRBV6-1,few,TRBD1
TGTGCCAGCAGCTTTAGCGGGTACGAGCAGTTCTTC,CASSFSGYEQFF,TRBJ2-1,TRBV13,many,TRBD2
TGTGCCAGCAGCCCTAGTGGGGGGGGCATAGGACGTGAGCAGTTCTTC,CASSPSGGGIGREQFF,TRBJ2-1,TRBV11-3,medium-sized,NA
TGTGCCAGCAGCCCAGGGGCAGGCAGAGCTAACTATGGCTACACCTTC,CASSPGAGRANYGYTF,TRBJ1-2,TRBV3-1,many,NA
TGCGCCAGCAGCCAAGATTTCGACGGCGACAATGAGCAGTTCTTC,CASSQDFDGDNEQFF,TRBJ2-1,TRBV4-1,few,NA
TGTGCCAGCAGTTCTACAGGTCCCAATCAGCCCCAGCATTTT,CASSSTGPNQPQHF,TRBJ1-5,TRBV6-5,many,NA
TGCAGTGCTAGAGGCGGAAAGGAGACCCAGTACTTC,CSARGGKETQYF,TRBJ2-5,TRBV20-1,few,NA
TGTGCCAGCAGCCTAACCGCAGGGGCTAGCACAGATACGCAGTATTTT,CASSLTAGASTDTQYF,TRBJ2-3,TRBV7-3,many,NA
TGTGCCAGCAGCCCGCAAGGGACAACCTCCGGGGCCCAGTACTTC,CASSPQGTTSGAQYF,TRBJ2-5,TRBV7-2,many,NA
TGTGCCAGCAGCATCTTCGCGCGGGGGACCGAGCAGTACTTC,CASSIFARGTEQYF,TRBJ2-7,TRBV14,many,TRBD2
TGTGCCAGCAGTTTGCCCAGGCGGGAGGCCAACAATGAGCAGTTCTTC,CASSLPRREANNEQFF,TRBJ2-1,TRBV28,many,TRBD2
TGCGCCAGCAGCTTGTTCGGACAGGGTAATTCACCCCTCCACTTT,CASSLFGQGNSPLHF,TRBJ1-6,TRBV5-1,many,TRBD1
TGTGCCAGCAGCCGCGCCGGGACAGGGCCCAATTCACCCCTCCACTTT,CASSRAGTGPNSPLHF,TRBJ1-6,TRBV6-5,many,TRBD1
TGTGCCAGCAGCCCCCATGGGGACGGCGCCGGGGAGCTGTTTTTT,CASSPHGDGAGELFF,TRBJ2-2,TRBV7-9,many,NA
TGTGCCAGCAGTGCCGGGACTAGCGGGAGAAGGCAGTACTTC,CASSAGTSGRRQYF,TRBJ2-7,TRBV6-2/TRBV6-3,few,TRBD2
TGTGCCAGCAGCGACGGACTAGGGGGGCGAGAAGCTTTCTTT,CASSDGLGGREAFF,TRBJ1-1,TRBV7-9,NA,NA
TGCAGTGCTAGAGACAATCCGGGACTAGCGGGGAGCACAGATACGCAGTATTTT,CSARDNPGLAGSTDTQYF,TRBJ2-3,TRBV20-1,NA,TRBD2
TGTGCCAGCAGTTTCGGGTCCCCAGGAAATGAGCAGTTCTTC,CASSFGSPGNEQFF,TRBJ2-1,TRBV28,medium-sized,NA
TGTGCCACTGGAGGGCCCTACACAGATACGCAGTATTTT,CATGGPYTDTQYF,TRBJ2-3,TRBV2,many,NA
TGTGCCAGCAGTCAGGACAGGTCTGATTCACCCCTCCACTTT,CASSQDRSDSPLHF,TRBJ1-6,TRBV5-4,NA,TRBD1